This T cell receptor beta chain was recovered during a study of blood T cell repertoires in COVID-19. CDR1 and CDR2 (germline): SGHNT, YYREEE (reference sequence). The J segment lost 8 bases and the V segment lost 0 bases, leaving 4 bases of the junction unmatched. This CDR3 region has 14 residues. Authors' data handling: Researchers report that nucleated cell counts were estimated from reference gene primer amplification. Using immunoSEQ multiplex PCR, the repertoire was profiled, and TCRdb retains in-frame clones only, with some absent. The V and J calls and clone size were taken over from that table, and D and trimming were inferred from the DNA. The sample carries about 88,000 clones, 85% to 95% recorded once.

The specimen was peripheral blood. This receptor was obtained from a man in his sixties with acute or convalescent COVID-19. The V call is TRBV5-4, the J call TRBJ1-4; 7 nucleotides agree with TRBD1. The DNA for the CDR3 is TGTGCCAGCAGCTTGGGGCAGGGGGAGGAAAAACTGTTTTTT. It yields the protein CASSLGQGEEKLFF. The full variable domain, completed using reference TRBV5-4 and TRBJ1-4, is ETGVTQSPTHLIKTRGQQVTLRCSSQSGHNTVSWYQQALGQGPQFIFQYYREEENGRGNFPPRFSGLQFPNYSSELNVNALELDDSALYLCASSLGQGEEKLFFGSGTQLSVL.